Listed here are 32 T cell receptor beta chains from one sample, sequenced in a study of vaccination and CD4 T cells after COVID-19 (dated by TCRdb to between 2020 and 2023). Antigen specificity for these receptors is unknown. The treatment or condition tag for this specimen amounts to: roughly 10-day PBMC culture with coronavirus spike peptide pools or control peptides (ViraFEST assay). The receptor library was made with PCR. TCRdb names Illumina iSeq 100 as the instrument used. DNA from cultured CD4+ T cells underwent TCR sequencing with the Oncomine TCR Beta short-read assay at the Johns Hopkins FTIC core. TCRdb trimmed public reads at Q25 via fastp, called clones via MiXCR and kept in-frame beta chains. Rows matching on CDR3 protein sequence are summarized as one entry with the most common DNA and genes. Recorded for this sample are more than 15,000 distinct CDR3 sequences; roughly 50% of them occurred a single time. Roughly 29% of the sample is taken by the ten largest.

The sample here was cultured CD4+ T cells from blood, taken after SARS-CoV-2 vaccination. The receptors stem from a human donor with COVID-19.

This clonotype has more than one count but fewer than ten. This rearrangement joins TRBV6-5 to TRBJ1-3; D unresolved. V was trimmed by 2 bases and J by 2 bases, leaving 4 bases between them. Germline lookup yields CDR1 MNHEY and CDR2 SVGAGI. The CDR3 is 13 residues long. DNA of the CDR3: TGTGCCAGCAGTTACCGACCTGGAAACACCATATATTTT. This gives the protein CASSYRPGNTIYF.

In this sample, this clonotype turned up once. The rearrangement joins TRBV19 to TRBJ1-2; 11 bases line up with TRBD1. Looked up from germline, CDR1 is LNHDA and CDR2 is SQIVND (reference sequence). CDR3 length: 15 amino acids. Losses at the gene ends were 7 bases for V and 7 bases for J; bases not matched to a gene: 11. Here the CDR3 DNA reads TGTGCCAGTATGTCCCCGGGACAGGGGGGTTTTGGCTACACCTTC. As protein: CASMSPGQGGFGYTF.

V usage is TRBV20-1 and J usage is TRBJ2-7; 11 bases line up with TRBD2. The germline CDR1 and CDR2 sequences are DFQATT and SNEGSKA (reference sequence). Losses at the gene ends were 4 bases for V and 5 bases for J; bases not matched to a gene: 10. The CDR3 covers 15 residues. This chain's CDR3 is CSAKSGTSGTHEQYF. CDR3 coding DNA: TGCAGTGCTAAGTCCGGGACTAGCGGCACCCACGAGCAGTACTTC.

This chain connects TRBV28 to TRBJ2-7; TRBD1 agrees at 8 bases. Germline V gene data show CDR1 as MDHEN and CDR2 as SYDVKM. Trimming cost V 7 bases and J 0 bases; bases outside gene matches: 17. The CDR3 has 18 amino acids. The CDR3 here is CASNPDRGRVLGSYEQYF. The CDR3 bases are TGTGCCAGCAACCCAGACAGGGGCCGAGTTTTAGGCTCCTACGAGCAGTACTTC.

This chain's CDR3 is CASSSGGVADTQYF. CDR3 nucleotide sequence: TGTGCCAGCTCTAGCGGGGGGGTAGCAGATACGCAGTATTTT. J is TRBJ2-3 and V is TRBV6-1; TRBD2 aligns across 12 bases. Trimming took 8 bases from V and 4 from J; bases not matched to a gene: 4. The germline gives CDR1 MNHNS, CDR2 SASEGT. This CDR3 has 14 residues.

This CDR3 reads CSADPGSRKLFF. The CDR3 nucleotides are TGCAGTGCGGACCCCGGGAGCCGAAAACTGTTTTTT. The chain recombines TRBV20-1 with TRBJ1-4, with D unclear. V was clipped by 6 bases and J by 10 bases, with 15 bases between them. Germline V gives CDR1 DFQATT, CDR2 SNEGSKA (reference sequence). The CDR3 is made up of 12 amino acids.

Only a few counts were recorded for this clonotype. The chain is built from TRBV7-8 and TRBJ1-1; perhaps TRBD1 as D (6 bases). The CDR3 has 15 amino acids. Germline lookup yields CDR1 SGHVS and CDR2 FQNEAQ. V was pared by 1 base and J by 7 bases, with 16 bases between. CDR3 in amino acids: CASSLEGGRALEAFF. CDR3 bases: TGTGCCAGCAGCTTAGAAGGGGGGCGGGCGCTTGAAGCTTTCTTT.

The CDR3 DNA is TGTGCCAGCAGCTCCGGGATCACAGGGGGATACCAAGAGACCCAGTACTTC. Its protein product is CASSSGITGGYQETQYF. The V call is TRBV6-1, the J call TRBJ2-5, with TRBD1 matching over 8 bases. V dropped 6 bases and J dropped 0; count of bases not matched to a gene: 12. The CDR3 is made up of 17 amino acids. The germline gives CDR1 MNHNS, CDR2 SASEGT.

This clonotype was detected a few times. V and J are TRBV2 and TRBJ2-2; TRBD2 matches at 8 bases. J was trimmed by 1 base and V by 6 bases; bases with no gene match: 7. This CDR3 has 16 amino acids. Germline CDR1 is SNHLY and CDR2 is FYNNEI. CDR3 in DNA: TGTGCCAGCAGGGGCCTAGCGGGCAAGAACACCGGGGAGCTGTTTTTT. It codes for CASRGLAGKNTGELFF.

V and J are TRBV30 and TRBJ2-2, with D perhaps TRBD1 (6 bases). V was trimmed by 3 bases and J by 5 bases, leaving 13 bases between them. The CDR3 consists of 14 residues. Per the germline V gene, CDR1 is GTSNPN and CDR2 is SVGIG (reference sequence). CDR3 protein: CAWRPRGGTGELFF. The CDR3 DNA follows: TGTGCCTGGAGGCCCAGGGGTGGAACCGGGGAGCTGTTTTTT.

J is TRBJ1-2 and V is TRBV20-1; D not certain. V was trimmed by 5 bases and J by 8 bases, leaving 12 bases between them. CDR3 size: 11 residues. CDR1 is DFQATT, CDR2 SNEGSKA, per germline (reference sequence). The CDR3 DNA reads as TGCAGTGCTCAGCTCTATGGGGGCTACACCTTC. This sequence encodes CSAQLYGGYTF.

The chain combines TRBV20-1 with TRBJ1-4; D not certain. Germline values: CDR1 DFQATT, CDR2 SNEGSKA (reference sequence). The CDR3 has 14 residues. V lost 3 bases and J lost 8, with 16 bases in between. CDR3 nucleotide sequence: TGCAGTGCTAGCGAAAAGGCCAGATTGGAAAAACTGTTTTTT. Protein sequence: CSASEKARLEKLFF.

This clonotype appeared a few times. DNA for the CDR3: TGTGCCAGCAGTTACTCGACAGGCACCTATGGCTACACCTTC. Translation gives CASSYSTGTYGYTF. This rearrangement joins TRBV6-2 or TRBV6-3 to TRBJ1-2; tentative D call: TRBD1 (6 bases). The CDR3 spans 14 residues. Trimming took off 0 bases at V and 4 bases at J, with 9 bases between the two ends. The germline V gene encodes CDR1 MNHEY and CDR2 SVGEGT.

The chain employs TRBV2 and TRBJ1-4; D might be TRBD1 (6 bases). The V gene lost 2 bases and the J gene lost 7 bases, with 11 bases spanning the gap. Germline-derived CDR1 and CDR2 are SNHLY and FYNNEI. This CDR3 region has 14 residues. Here the CDR3 reads CASSESQGIEKLFF. As DNA, the CDR3 is TGTGCCAGCAGTGAAAGTCAGGGGATTGAAAAACTGTTTTTT.

V usage is TRBV2 and J usage is TRBJ1-1; 7 nucleotides line up with TRBD1. V was clipped by 6 bases and J by 2 bases; unmatched bases: 9. Germline V gene lookup returns CDR1 SNHLY and CDR2 FYNNEI. CDR3 length equals 15 residues. The CDR3 bases are TGTGCCAGCAGACCCGGGACAGCCTCAAACACTGAAGCTTTCTTT. Translation gives CASRPGTASNTEAFF.

This clonotype came up a few times. This chain connects TRBV6-1 to TRBJ2-2; TRBD2 is a possible D gene (5 bases). Germline V gene data show CDR1 as MNHNS and CDR2 as SASEGT. The V and J ends lost 10 bases and 6 bases respectively, with 12 bases between them. This CDR3 contains 12 residues. CDR3 DNA: TGTGCCACCCGAGGAGGCGCCGGGGAGCTGTTTTTT. Amino acids: CATRGGAGELFF.

The chain uses TRBV2 and TRBJ1-1; no clear D gene. V lost 6 bases, J lost 0 bases, and 14 bases lay in between. The CDR3 loop spans 15 amino acids. Looked up from germline, CDR1 is SNHLY and CDR2 is FYNNEI. This CDR3 is CASRAELGLNTEAFF. DNA for the CDR3: TGTGCCAGCAGGGCGGAACTGGGCCTGAACACTGAAGCTTTCTTT.

This clonotype was seen once. V and J are TRBV6-2 or TRBV6-3 and TRBJ1-5; possible D gene TRBD1, 6 bases. The CDR3 is made up of 17 amino acids. Trimming removed 2 bases from V and 0 bases from J, with 14 bases in between. CDR1 and CDR2 from the germline V gene are MNHEY and SVGEGT. Written as DNA, the CDR3 is TGTGCCAGCAGTTACATGCGGGGGGCGCCTAGCAATCAGCCCCAGCATTTT. This gives the protein CASSYMRGAPSNQPQHF.

This clonotype has just one count. V is TRBV15 and J is TRBJ2-7; D gene ambiguous. This CDR3 comprises 15 residues. Trimming removed 0 bases from V and 5 bases from J, with 14 bases in between. Germline loops: CDR1 LNHNV, CDR2 YYDKDF (reference sequence). The CDR3 spells CATSRDLQVRNEQYF. The CDR3 DNA follows: TGTGCCACCAGCAGAGATCTCCAGGTTCGGAACGAGCAGTACTTC. The full variable domain, completed using reference TRBV15 and TRBJ2-7, is DAMVIQNPRYQVTQFGKPVTLSCSQTLNHNVMYWYQQKSSQAPKLLFHYYDKDFNNEADTPDNFQSRRPNTSFCFLDIRSPGLGDTAMYLCATSRDLQVRNEQYFGPGTRLTVT.

This clonotype came up once. This chain connects TRBV11-2 to TRBJ1-2; D unclear. Germline values: CDR1 SGHAT, CDR2 FQNNGV. The CDR3 consists of 15 residues. V lost 0 bases and J lost 0, with 8 bases in between. The CDR3 DNA reads as TGTGCCAGCAGCTTAGATCACGGAGCTAACTATGGCTACACCTTC. It translates to CASSLDHGANYGYTF.

The chain combines TRBV6-5 with TRBJ1-6; 7 nucleotides align to TRBD1. From germline, CDR1 is MNHEY and CDR2 SVGAGI. The trim removed 0 bases at V and 0 bases at J, leaving 5 bases unmatched. The CDR3 is 18 amino acids. For the CDR3, the DNA is TGTGCCAGCAGTTACTCGACAGGGAGGAGCTCCTATAATTCACCCCTCCACTTT. It codes for CASSYSTGRSSYNSPLHF.

This chain links TRBV7-2 with TRBJ2-2; TRBD1 matches 8 bases. V trimming: 3 bases; J trimming: 3 bases; junction bases outside the gene matches: 0. In germline, CDR1 is SGHTA, CDR2 FQGNSA. This CDR3 has 14 amino acids. The CDR3 region is CASSLTGDTGELFF. DNA for the CDR3: TGTGCCAGCAGCTTGACAGGGGACACCGGGGAGCTGTTTTTT.

The chain recombines TRBV20-1 with TRBJ2-5; 7 bases line up with TRBD2. Germline V gene lookup returns CDR1 DFQATT and CDR2 SNEGSKA (reference sequence). The CDR3 sequence is 12 residues long. The V segment lost 5 bases and the J segment 5 bases; nucleotides outside the gene matches: 5. Here the CDR3 DNA reads TGCAGTGCTCTGGGGGGGTGGGAGACCCAGTACTTC. This gives the protein CSALGGWETQYF.

The chain uses TRBV19 and TRBJ2-7; D may be TRBD1 (6 bases). The germline V gene encodes CDR1 LNHDA and CDR2 SQIVND (reference sequence). The CDR3 has 13 amino acids. V shed 5 bases and J shed 6 bases, with 14 bases lying between them. CDR3 protein: CASSQGSQGEQYF. CDR3 coding DNA: TGTGCCAGTAGTCAGGGGTCCCAAGGCGAGCAGTACTTC.

The V and J genes are TRBV19 and TRBJ2-7; D not certain. Between the trimmed V and J ends, which lost 0 bases and 3 bases, there was a span of 9 bases. The germline CDR1 and CDR2 sequences are LNHDA and SQIVND (reference sequence). This CDR3 has 14 amino acids. The DNA of the CDR3 is TGTGCCAGTAGTATAGAGGGCACCGACTACGAGCAGTACTTC. It is translated as CASSIEGTDYEQYF. The full variable domain, its missing parts supplied by reference TRBV19 and TRBJ2-7, is DGGITQSPKYLFRKEGQNVTLSCEQNLNHDAMYWYRQDPGQGLRLIYYSQIVNDFQKGDIAEGYSVSREKKESFPLTVTSAQKNPTAFYLCASSIEGTDYEQYFGPGTRLTVT.

The chain combines TRBV6-1 with TRBJ2-6; tentative D call: TRBD1 (5 bases). The V gene's germline CDR1 is MNHNS and CDR2 SASEGT. V gave up 4 bases and J gave up 0 bases, with 7 bases separating them. CDR3 length equals 15 residues. The DNA of the CDR3 is TGTGCCAGCAGTGCGGACACCTCTGGGGCCAACGTCCTGACTTTC. Translated, it gives CASSADTSGANVLTF.

The chain employs TRBV2 and TRBJ1-2, with a possible D match to TRBD1 (5 bases). V gave up 2 bases and J gave up 11 bases, with 12 bases separating them. CDR3 length equals 12 residues. Germline CDR1 is SNHLY and CDR2 is FYNNEI. The CDR3 protein is CASSEPVGGYTF. Here the CDR3 DNA reads TGTGCCAGCAGTGAACCCGTGGGGGGTTACACCTTC.

The chain is built from TRBV5-1 and TRBJ1-2; 7 bases align to TRBD1. V was pared by 0 bases and J by 4 bases, with 6 bases of the junction left unmatched. Looked up from germline, CDR1 is SGHRS and CDR2 is YFSETQ. There are 15 residues in the CDR3. The CDR3 loop reads CASSLEGQGVYGYTF. The CDR3 region has the DNA TGCGCCAGCAGCTTGGAGGGGCAGGGGGTCTATGGCTACACCTTC. The entire variable domain, with the rest obtained from reference TRBV5-1 and TRBJ1-2, is as follows: KAGVTQTPRYLIKTRGQQVTLSCSPISGHRSVSWYQQTPGQGLQFLFEYFSETQRNKGNFPGRFSGRQFSNSRSEMNVSTLELGDSALYLCASSLEGQGVYGYTFGSGTRLTVV.

This clonotype has a handful of counts. The chain links TRBV30 to TRBJ1-2, with 9 bases aligning to TRBD1. The CDR3 is 14 residues long. Germline V lookup: CDR1 GTSNPN, CDR2 SVGIG (reference sequence). After removal of 1 base from V and 8 bases from J, the junction contained 8 bases not matched to a gene. The CDR3 protein is CAWSGDRVLGGYTF. CDR3 nucleotide sequence: TGTGCCTGGAGTGGGGACAGGGTACTTGGCGGCTACACCTTC.

As DNA, the CDR3 is TGTGCCAGCACCCCAAGGGACAGAGTCTCCGAGACCCAGTACTTC. Translated: CASTPRDRVSETQYF. The chain has TRBV6-1 and TRBJ2-5; 7 nucleotides match TRBD1. There are 15 residues in the CDR3. With 7 bases clipped from V and 5 bases from J, the junction kept 13 bases outside the gene matches. CDR1 is MNHNS, CDR2 SASEGT, per germline.

V and J are TRBV20-1 and TRBJ1-5; D gene uncertain. Germline V gene data show CDR1 as DFQATT and CDR2 as SNEGSKA (reference sequence). The CDR3 has 14 residues. The V and J ends lost 1 base and 3 bases respectively, with 10 bases between them. The CDR3 sequence is CSARVAGSNQPQHF. CDR3 in DNA: TGCAGTGCTAGAGTGGCGGGGTCCAATCAGCCCCAGCATTTT.

This clonotype turned up a few times. The chain uses TRBV11-3 and TRBJ2-7; tentative D call: TRBD2 (6 bases). Germline values: CDR1 SGHNT, CDR2 YENEEA. Between the trimmed V and J ends, which lost 1 base and 8 bases, there was a span of 12 bases. The CDR3 spans 13 residues. DNA of the CDR3: TGTGCCAGCAGCTTAGGGGAGGCGAACAAGCAGTACTTC. This translates into CASSLGEANKQYF.